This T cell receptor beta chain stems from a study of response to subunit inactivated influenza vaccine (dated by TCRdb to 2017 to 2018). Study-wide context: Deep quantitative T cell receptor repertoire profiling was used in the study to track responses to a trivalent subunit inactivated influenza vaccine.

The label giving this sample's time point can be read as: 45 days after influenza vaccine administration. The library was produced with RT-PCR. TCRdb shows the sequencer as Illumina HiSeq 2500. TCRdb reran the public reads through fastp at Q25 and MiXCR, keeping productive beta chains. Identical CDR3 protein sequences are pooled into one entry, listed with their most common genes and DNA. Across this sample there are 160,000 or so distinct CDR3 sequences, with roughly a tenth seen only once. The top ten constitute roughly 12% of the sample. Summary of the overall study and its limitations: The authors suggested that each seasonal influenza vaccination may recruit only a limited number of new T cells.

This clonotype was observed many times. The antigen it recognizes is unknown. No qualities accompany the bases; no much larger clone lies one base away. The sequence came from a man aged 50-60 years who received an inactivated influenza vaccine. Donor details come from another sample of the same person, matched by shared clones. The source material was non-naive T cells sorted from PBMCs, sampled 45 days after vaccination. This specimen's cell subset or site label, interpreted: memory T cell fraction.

The CDR3 loop reads CASSLKGQRNTEAFF. The DNA is as follows: TGTGCCAGCAGCCTGAAGGGGCAGAGGAACACTGAAGCTTTCTTT. The chain is encoded by TRBV7-2 joined to TRBJ1-1; matching of 5 bases hints at TRBD1 as the D gene. From cysteine to phenylalanine, the CDR3 is 15 amino acids long. CDR3 DNA only is kept here, 45 bases in frame from base 1. V gives up 5 bases and J gives up 1 base, and the segment between their germline ends measures 14 bases. The germline V gene specifies SGHTA as CDR1 and FQGNSA as CDR2.